This T cell receptor (beta chain) was sequenced for a study of T cell repertoires in cytomegalovirus infection. CDR1 SGHTA and CDR2 FQGNSA come from the germline V gene. V shed 8 bases and J shed 4 bases, with 18 bases lying between them. The CDR3 covers 14 residues. At least ten counts were recorded for this clonotype. TCRdb called the reads again in MiXCR, with one record for every CDR3 protein. In the table there are some 450,000 distinct CDR3 sequences, roughly 30% of which are singletons. Sequencing was done on a sample of PBMCs. The receptor comes from a human donor in good health (CMV status not recorded). Some clones in this sample may be carry-over from other donors' samples. V is TRBV7-2 and J is TRBJ2-7; D is ambiguous. CDR3 coding DNA: TGTGCCAGCTCAAAAAGGGAATCTTATTACGAGCAGTACTTC. Protein: CASSKRESYYEQYF.